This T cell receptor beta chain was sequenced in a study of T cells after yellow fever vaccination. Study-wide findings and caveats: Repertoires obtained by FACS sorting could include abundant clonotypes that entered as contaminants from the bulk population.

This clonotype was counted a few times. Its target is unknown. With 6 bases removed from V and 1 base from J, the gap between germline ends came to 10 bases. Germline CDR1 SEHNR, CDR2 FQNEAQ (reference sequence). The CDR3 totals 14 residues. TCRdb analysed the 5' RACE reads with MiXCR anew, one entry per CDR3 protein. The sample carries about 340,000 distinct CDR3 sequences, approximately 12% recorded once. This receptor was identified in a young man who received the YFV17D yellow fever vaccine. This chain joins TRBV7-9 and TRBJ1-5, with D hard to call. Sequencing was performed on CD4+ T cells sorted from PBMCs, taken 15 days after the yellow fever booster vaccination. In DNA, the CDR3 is TGTGCCAGCAGTCAATCGGGAAGCAATCAGCCCCAGCATTTT. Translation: CASSQSGSNQPQHF.